Each of the 12 T cell receptor beta chains below was sequenced from the same sample in a study of cytomegalovirus exposure and HLA in healthy donors. The primer mix had 60 Vbeta and 13 Jbeta primers. Assay used: immunoSEQ multiplex PCR; TCRdb lists only in-frame clones, some missing. Seen here are 160,000 or so clones, around 84% observed once, and the top ten hold approximately 3%. Sequenced: PBMCs. The source is a middle-aged woman in good health and CMV-seronegative.

The chain recombines TRBV4-1 with TRBJ1-1; 10 nucleotides agree with TRBD1. The germline gives CDR1 MGHRA, CDR2 YSYEKL. Germline trimming cut 8 bases from V and 6 bases from J; bases unmatched to any gene: 12. The CDR3 covers 15 residues. The CDR3 protein is CASLKPGQGRSEAFF. The CDR3 DNA is TGCGCCAGCCTTAAACCGGGACAGGGGAGGTCTGAAGCTTTCTTT.

The chain links TRBV28 to TRBJ1-2; D gene ambiguous. This CDR3 has 13 amino acids. V lost 3 bases, J lost 3 bases, and 8 bases lay in between. Germline CDR1 and CDR2: MDHEN and SYDVKM. In nucleotides, the CDR3 is TGTGCCAGCAGTTTTTTGGCGGACTATGGCTACACCTTC. This translates into CASSFLADYGYTF.

V usage is TRBV5-5 and J usage is TRBJ1-4; D is unclear. The CDR3 totals 15 residues. The germline CDR1 and CDR2 sequences are SGHKS and YYEKEE (reference sequence). V lost 4 bases and J 12 bases, leaving 22 bases between the germline ends. CDR3 region: CASSPEGSGPRELFF. The CDR3 DNA sequence: TGTGCCAGCAGCCCGGAGGGAAGCGGGCCTAGGGAACTGTTTTTT.

The CDR3 reads CASSYGPVPYGYTF. The CDR3 nucleotides read TGTGCCAGCAGTTACGGCCCAGTACCATATGGCTACACCTTC. This chain uses TRBV6-6 with TRBJ1-2, with D uncertain. CDR3 length: 14 amino acids. Trimming removed 2 bases from V and 5 bases from J, with 12 bases in between. Germline CDR1 is MNHNY and CDR2 is SVGAGI (reference sequence).

This chain connects TRBV11-2 to TRBJ2-7; D is ambiguous. Germline V gene lookup returns CDR1 SGHAT and CDR2 FQNNGV. V lost 2 bases, J lost 2 bases, and 13 bases lay in between. The CDR3 length is 15 residues. CDR3 nucleotides: TGTGCCAGCAGCTTAATTTGGCGGCAGCCCTACGAGCAGTACTTC. Protein sequence: CASSLIWRQPYEQYF.

The rearrangement joins TRBV7-3 to TRBJ2-5, with D maybe TRBD1 (6 bases). V lost 5 bases and J 5 bases, leaving 12 bases between the germline ends. The CDR3 runs to 13 residues. The V gene's germline CDR1 is SGHTA and CDR2 FQGTGA. CDR3 in amino acids: CASSGGHGETQYF. The CDR3 DNA follows: TGTGCCAGCAGCGGGGGCCATGGGGAGACCCAGTACTTC.

The chain employs TRBV12-5 and TRBJ2-5; 10 bases map to TRBD1. Germline V gene lookup returns CDR1 LGHNT and CDR2 FRNRAP. Germline trimming cut 6 bases from V and 5 bases from J; bases unmatched to any gene: 6. The CDR3 spans 14 residues. The CDR3 is CASGGRQGAETQYF. Written as DNA, the CDR3 is TGTGCTAGTGGGGGGAGACAGGGGGCCGAGACCCAGTACTTC.

In its sample, this clone was seen a few times. The V and J genes are TRBV10-1 and TRBJ1-2; 7 positions agree with TRBD1. Trimming cost V 6 bases and J 4 bases; bases outside gene matches: 5. Germline CDR1 is WNHNN and CDR2 is SYGVQD (reference sequence). The CDR3 totals 13 residues. In DNA form, the CDR3 reads TGCGCCAGCAGCCAGGGGGTTAGCTATGGCTACACCTTC. Protein product: CASSQGVSYGYTF.

The V gene is TRBV5-4, the J gene TRBJ2-7; tentatively, D is TRBD1 (6 bases). The germline V gene has CDR1 SGHNT and CDR2 YYREEE (reference sequence). Trimming took off 4 bases at V and 7 bases at J, with 15 bases between the two ends. The CDR3 covers 13 residues. The CDR3 is CASSTGTGFEQYF. The DNA of the CDR3 is TGTGCCAGCAGCACGGGAACAGGGTTTGAGCAGTACTTC.

This clone was counted a few times. This chain links TRBV5-8 with TRBJ2-3; 12 bases align to TRBD2. J lost 1 base, V lost 1 base, and 7 bases had no gene match. The CDR3 sequence is 18 residues long. CDR1 and CDR2 from the germline V gene are SGHTS and YDEGEE. The CDR3 DNA is TGTGCCAGCAGCTTGAAAAAGACTAGCGGGGGAGGCACAGATACGCAGTATTTT. Protein sequence: CASSLKKTSGGGTDTQYF.

The V call is TRBV5-8, the J call TRBJ2-5; 9 nucleotides match TRBD1. In germline, CDR1 is SGHTS, CDR2 YDEGEE. The V and J ends lost 1 base and 11 bases, in that order; junction bases with no gene match: 18. The CDR3 loop spans 17 amino acids. The CDR3 bases are TGTGCCAGCAGCTTGAGTGCAACGGGACAGGGTTACGGGGAGCAGTACTTC. It specifies CASSLSATGQGYGEQYF.

The V and J genes are TRBV5-1 and TRBJ1-4, with 7 bases aligning to TRBD1. Per germline, CDR1 SGHRS and CDR2 YFSETQ. The CDR3 loop spans 15 amino acids. J was trimmed by 8 bases and V by 0 bases; bases with no gene match: 7. CDR3 region: CASSLGQGEGEKLFF. CDR3 DNA sequence: TGCGCCAGCAGCTTGGGGCAGGGGGAAGGCGAAAAACTGTTTTTT.